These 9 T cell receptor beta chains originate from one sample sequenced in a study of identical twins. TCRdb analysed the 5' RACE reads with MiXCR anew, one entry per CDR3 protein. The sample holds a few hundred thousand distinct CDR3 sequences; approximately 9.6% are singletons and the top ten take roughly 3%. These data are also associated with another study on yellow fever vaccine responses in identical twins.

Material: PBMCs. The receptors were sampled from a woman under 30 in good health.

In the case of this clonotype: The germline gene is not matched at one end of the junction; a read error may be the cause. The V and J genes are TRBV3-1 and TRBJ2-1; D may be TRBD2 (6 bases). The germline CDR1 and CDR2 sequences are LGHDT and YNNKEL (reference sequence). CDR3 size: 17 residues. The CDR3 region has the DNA TGTGCCACCAGCCAAGAACATCATCCGGGAGCCAGGGATGAGCAGTTCTTC. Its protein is CATSQEHHPGARDEQFF.

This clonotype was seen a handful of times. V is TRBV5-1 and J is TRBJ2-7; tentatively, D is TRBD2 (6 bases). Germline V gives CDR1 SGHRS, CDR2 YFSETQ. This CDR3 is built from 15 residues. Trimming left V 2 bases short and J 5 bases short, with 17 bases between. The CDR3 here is CASSFGSSNLNEQYF. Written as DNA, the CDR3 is TGCGCCAGCAGCTTCGGGAGTTCGAACCTCAACGAGCAGTACTTC.

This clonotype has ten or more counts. The CDR3 region has the DNA TGTGCCACCAGCAGAGGAACGACCTACGAGCAGTACTTC. It specifies CATSRGTTYEQYF. The genes are TRBV15 and TRBJ2-7, with D unresolved. The CDR3 loop spans 13 amino acids. V was shortened by 1 base and J by 2 bases, with 6 bases between the two germline ends. Germline values: CDR1 LNHNV, CDR2 YYDKDF (reference sequence).

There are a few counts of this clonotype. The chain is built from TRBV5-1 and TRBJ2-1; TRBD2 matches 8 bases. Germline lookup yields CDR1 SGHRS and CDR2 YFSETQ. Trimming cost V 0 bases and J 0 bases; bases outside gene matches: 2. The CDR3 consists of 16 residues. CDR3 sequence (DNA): TGCGCCAGCAGCTTGGGGACTAGCCTCTCCTACAATGAGCAGTTCTTC. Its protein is CASSLGTSLSYNEQFF.

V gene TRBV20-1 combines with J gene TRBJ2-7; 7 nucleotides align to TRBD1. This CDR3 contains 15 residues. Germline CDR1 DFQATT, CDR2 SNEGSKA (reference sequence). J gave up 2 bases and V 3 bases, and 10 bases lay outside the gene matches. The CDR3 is CSASRGGQGAYEQYF. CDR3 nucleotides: TGCAGTGCTAGTCGGGGTGGGCAGGGGGCCTACGAGCAGTACTTC.

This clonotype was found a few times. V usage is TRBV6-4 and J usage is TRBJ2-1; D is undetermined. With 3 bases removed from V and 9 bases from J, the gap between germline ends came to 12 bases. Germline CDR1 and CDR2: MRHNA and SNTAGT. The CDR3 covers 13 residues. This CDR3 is CASSEIGPAEQFF. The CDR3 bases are TGTGCCAGCAGTGAAATAGGTCCTGCTGAGCAGTTCTTC.

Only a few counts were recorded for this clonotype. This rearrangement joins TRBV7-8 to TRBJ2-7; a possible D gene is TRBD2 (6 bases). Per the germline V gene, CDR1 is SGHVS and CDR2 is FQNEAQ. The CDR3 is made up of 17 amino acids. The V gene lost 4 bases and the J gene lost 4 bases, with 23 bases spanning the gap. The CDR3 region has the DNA TGTGCCAGCAGCTCCCTAGGGAGGTCAGGGAGCATGTACGAGCAGTACTTC. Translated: CASSSLGRSGSMYEQYF.

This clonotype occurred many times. The CDR3: CASSAWTGNYEQYF. CDR3 bases: TGCGCCAGCAGCGCTTGGACAGGGAACTACGAGCAGTACTTC. The genes are TRBV4-3 and TRBJ2-7, with TRBD1 matching 8 bases. Germline lookup yields CDR1 LGHNA and CDR2 YSLEER. After removal of 5 bases from V and 3 bases from J, the junction contained 6 bases not matched to a gene. The CDR3 runs 14 residues.

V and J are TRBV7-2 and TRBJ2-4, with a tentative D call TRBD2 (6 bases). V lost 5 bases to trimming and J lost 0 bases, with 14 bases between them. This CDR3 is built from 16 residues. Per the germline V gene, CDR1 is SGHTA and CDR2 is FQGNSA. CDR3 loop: CASSERAAGAKNIQYF. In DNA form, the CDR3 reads TGTGCCAGCAGCGAACGGGCAGCGGGAGCCAAAAACATTCAGTACTTC.